A single sample gave rise to the 21 T cell receptor beta chains below, sequenced in a study of response to subunit inactivated influenza vaccine. TCRdb re-called the RT-PCR reads through MiXCR, storing one row per CDR3 protein. The top ten hold roughly 12% of the sample, which has 650,000 to 700,000 distinct CDR3 sequences, more than 15% seen once. Sequences were derived from PBMCs from blood, sampled about 11 days after vaccination. All receptors derive from a man aged 45-60 years who received an inactivated influenza vaccine.

J is TRBJ1-1 and V is TRBV10-3, with TRBD1 matching 10 bases. Trimming took 5 bases from V and 5 from J; bases not matched to a gene: 8. The CDR3 sequence is 15 residues long. CDR1 is ENHRY and CDR2 is SYGVKD in the germline V gene. The CDR3 nucleotides are TGTGCCATCAGTCTCGATGACAGGGGGCTAACTGAAGCTTTCTTT. Translation gives CAISLDDRGLTEAFF.

This clonotype has more than one count but fewer than ten. This sequence joins TRBV20-1 and TRBJ2-1, with D hard to call. Per germline, CDR1 DFQATT and CDR2 SNEGSKA (reference sequence). CDR3 length equals 11 residues. V gave up 1 base and J gave up 6 bases, with 4 bases separating them. CDR3 in amino acids: CSARVVNEQFF. CDR3 DNA: TGCAGTGCTAGAGTGGTCAATGAGCAGTTCTTC.

The V call is TRBV5-1, the J call TRBJ2-5, with D maybe TRBD2 (5 bases). Germline CDR1 SGHRS, CDR2 YFSETQ. Trimming cost V 7 bases and J 2 bases, with 9 bases left between them. The length of the CDR3 is 12 residues. The CDR3 DNA follows: TGCGCCAGCCGGACTCAACAAGAGACCCAGTACTTC. This sequence encodes CASRTQQETQYF.

The V call is TRBV11-3, the J call TRBJ2-2; D is uncertain. The CDR3 is made up of 16 amino acids. V was clipped by 3 bases and J by 4 bases, with 15 bases between them. Germline V gene data show CDR1 as SGHNT and CDR2 as YENEEA. The chain's CDR3 is CASSFSWGLRTGELFF. The DNA of the CDR3 is TGTGCCAGCAGCTTTAGTTGGGGTTTGCGCACCGGGGAGCTGTTTTTT.

The rearrangement joins TRBV6-5 to TRBJ2-5; 7 bases line up with TRBD2. CDR3 length equals 16 residues. Germline V gives CDR1 MNHEY, CDR2 SVGAGI. With V trimmed by 4 bases and J by 6 bases, 14 bases remained unmatched. The CDR3 bases are TGTGCCAGCAGTTGGGGGGGACTAACGCCGGGAAAGACCCAGTACTTC. Its translation is CASSWGGLTPGKTQYF.

The V gene is TRBV7-2, the J gene TRBJ2-7, with 8 bases that match TRBD1. The V segment lost 5 bases and the J segment 4 bases; nucleotides outside the gene matches: 10. The CDR3 loop spans 15 amino acids. Looked up from germline, CDR1 is SGHTA and CDR2 is FQGNSA. The CDR3 loop reads CASSRTGTGRYEQYF. CDR3 sequence (DNA): TGTGCCAGCAGCAGAACCGGGACAGGTCGTTACGAGCAGTACTTC.

This clonotype was counted between two and nine times. The chain links TRBV4-3 to TRBJ1-2; a possible D gene is TRBD1 (5 bases). The V gene's germline CDR1 is LGHNA and CDR2 YSLEER. Trimming cost V 1 base and J 4 bases, with 10 bases left between them. The CDR3 covers 14 residues. The CDR3 coding sequence is TGCGCCAGCAGCCAAGGGGGGGACGTCTATGGCTACACCTTC. Its translation: CASSQGGDVYGYTF.

The gene calls are TRBV20-1 and TRBJ1-2; unclear D gene. The CDR3 has 11 amino acids. V dropped 3 bases and J dropped 7 bases, with 9 bases sitting between them. Germline CDR1 DFQATT, CDR2 SNEGSKA (reference sequence). CDR3 in amino acids: CSARGIGGYTF. In DNA form, the CDR3 reads TGCAGTGCTAGGGGCATTGGTGGCTACACCTTC.

This clonotype was counted ten times or more. The chain combines TRBV12-3 or TRBV12-4 with TRBJ2-5; the D is unclear. The CDR3 sequence is 12 residues long. V was trimmed by 5 bases and J by 4 bases, leaving 8 bases between them. CDR3 sequence (DNA): TGTGCCAGCAGTACTATTGGAGAGACCCAGTACTTC. It encodes CASSTIGETQYF.

This clonotype was observed at least ten times. The chain combines TRBV20-1 with TRBJ2-3; 7 positions match TRBD2. Germline CDR1 DFQATT, CDR2 SNEGSKA (reference sequence). The ends lost 7 bases at V and 3 bases at J; junction bases unmatched: 7. CDR3 length: 13 residues. CDR3 loop: CSERAGVTDTQYF. For the CDR3, the DNA is TGCAGTGAGCGGGCGGGAGTAACAGATACGCAGTATTTT.

This chain uses TRBV7-9 with TRBJ2-1, with no clear D. Germline assignment: CDR1 SEHNR and CDR2 FQNEAQ (reference sequence). The CDR3 spans 16 residues. V lost 1 base, J lost 2 bases, and 12 bases lay in between. The DNA for the CDR3 is TGTGCCAGCAGCTTAGATCGGGCTACCACCTACAATGAGCAGTTCTTC. Protein sequence: CASSLDRATTYNEQFF.

CDR3 DNA: TGTGCCAGCAGCCTTCACCGGGGACTAGGCACAGATACGCAGTATTTT. This translates into CASSLHRGLGTDTQYF. This chain joins TRBV14 and TRBJ2-3; 8 bases are shared with TRBD2. Germline-derived CDR1 and CDR2 are SGHDN and FVKESK. With 4 bases clipped from V and 1 base from J, the junction kept 7 bases outside the gene matches. The CDR3 is made up of 16 amino acids.

V gene TRBV6-2 or TRBV6-3 combines with J gene TRBJ1-1, with D unclear. This CDR3 comprises 14 residues. Germline loops: CDR1 MNHEY, CDR2 SVGEGT. Trimming cost V 5 bases and J 1 base, with 11 bases left between them. The CDR3 coding sequence is TGTGCCAGCAGTGTGACCGGGAGGAACACTGAAGCTTTCTTT. Protein sequence: CASSVTGRNTEAFF.

Many counts were recorded for this clonotype. The chain has TRBV5-1 and TRBJ2-3; TRBD1 matches at 8 bases. Germline CDR1 SGHRS, CDR2 YFSETQ. V shed 0 bases and J 6 bases; nucleotides not matched to a gene: 3. This CDR3 region has 14 residues. CDR3 sequence: CASSLDGTGDTQYF. In nucleotides, the CDR3 is TGCGCCAGCAGCTTGGATGGGACAGGCGATACGCAGTATTTT.

This chain connects TRBV30 to TRBJ2-7; 9 bases are a match to TRBD2. This CDR3 comprises 14 residues. J lost 0 bases, V lost 3 bases, and 3 bases had no gene match. Germline V CDR1 and CDR2: GTSNPN, SVGIG (reference sequence). The CDR3 loop is CAWRYSGSSYEQYF. The CDR3 coding sequence is TGTGCCTGGAGATATAGCGGGAGCTCCTACGAGCAGTACTTC. Variable domain in full (rest from reference TRBV30 and TRBJ2-7): SQTIHQWPATLVQPVGSPLSLECTVEGTSNPNLYWYRQAAGRGLQLLFYSVGIGQISSEVPQNLSASRPQDRQFILSSKKLLLSDSGFYLCAWRYSGSSYEQYFGPGTRLTVT.

The chain employs TRBV4-3 and TRBJ2-1; either TRBD1 or TRBD2 may fit D (7 bases each). Trimming removed 9 bases at V and 7 bases at J, with 19 bases between. Germline CDR1 reads LGHNA; CDR2 reads YSLEER. CDR3 size: 14 residues. The CDR3 nucleotides are TGCGCCAGTAGCGACAGGGAGGGTTTTAATGAGCAGTTCTTC. This codes for CASSDREGFNEQFF.

This clonotype was seen only a few times. V gene TRBV12-3 or TRBV12-4 combines with J gene TRBJ1-2, with D perhaps TRBD1 (5 bases). The CDR3 spans 15 residues. The V gene lost 5 bases and the J gene lost 4 bases, with 17 bases spanning the gap. The CDR3 loop is CASSPNWGRAYGYTF. The CDR3 DNA reads as TGTGCCAGCAGTCCCAACTGGGGGAGAGCCTATGGCTACACCTTC.

Concerning this clonotype: Because the CDR3 is missing its conserved closing phenylalanine or tryptophan, this is likely a read error. It is unclear where the CDR3 begins or ends on the DNA, so no DNA is shown, and the CDR3 is as TCRdb lists it. The CDR3 protein is CASSFTGYGLNPSM. The chain couples TRBV12-3 or TRBV12-4 to TRBJ2-7; TRBD1, the D gene given by the table, was not confirmed from the DNA. The CDR3 has 14 amino acids, counting both end residues.

This clonotype was picked up a small number of times. The chain has TRBV13 and TRBJ2-1; possible D gene TRBD2, 7 bases. Deletions cut 1 base from V and 2 bases from J, with 18 bases between. Germline V gene sequence: CDR1 PRHDT, CDR2 FYEKMQ (reference sequence). CDR3 length: 18 amino acids. For the CDR3, the DNA is TGTGCCAGCAGCTTAGATGGCTGGGGCGGGGGCACCTACAATGAGCAGTTCTTC. Translated, it gives CASSLDGWGGGTYNEQFF.

The CDR3 nucleotides read TGTGCCAGCAGTTCGTCCGGGACGGTCTCCTACGAGCAGTACTTC. Protein sequence: CASSSSGTVSYEQYF. J is TRBJ2-7 and V is TRBV6-5, with D possibly called TRBD1 or TRBD2 (5 bases each). The CDR3 loop spans 15 amino acids. V gave up 4 bases and J gave up 0 bases, with 13 bases separating them. The germline V gene has CDR1 MNHEY and CDR2 SVGAGI.

This clonotype occurred many times. V is TRBV12-3 or TRBV12-4 and J is TRBJ1-1; D not certain. The V end lost 8 bases, the J end lost 10 bases, and 20 bases lay between the germline ends. The CDR3 loop spans 13 amino acids. The CDR3 DNA reads TGTGCCAGCGCGCTGCCACAGAGTTTCATAGCTTTCTTT. Encoded protein: CASALPQSFIAFF.